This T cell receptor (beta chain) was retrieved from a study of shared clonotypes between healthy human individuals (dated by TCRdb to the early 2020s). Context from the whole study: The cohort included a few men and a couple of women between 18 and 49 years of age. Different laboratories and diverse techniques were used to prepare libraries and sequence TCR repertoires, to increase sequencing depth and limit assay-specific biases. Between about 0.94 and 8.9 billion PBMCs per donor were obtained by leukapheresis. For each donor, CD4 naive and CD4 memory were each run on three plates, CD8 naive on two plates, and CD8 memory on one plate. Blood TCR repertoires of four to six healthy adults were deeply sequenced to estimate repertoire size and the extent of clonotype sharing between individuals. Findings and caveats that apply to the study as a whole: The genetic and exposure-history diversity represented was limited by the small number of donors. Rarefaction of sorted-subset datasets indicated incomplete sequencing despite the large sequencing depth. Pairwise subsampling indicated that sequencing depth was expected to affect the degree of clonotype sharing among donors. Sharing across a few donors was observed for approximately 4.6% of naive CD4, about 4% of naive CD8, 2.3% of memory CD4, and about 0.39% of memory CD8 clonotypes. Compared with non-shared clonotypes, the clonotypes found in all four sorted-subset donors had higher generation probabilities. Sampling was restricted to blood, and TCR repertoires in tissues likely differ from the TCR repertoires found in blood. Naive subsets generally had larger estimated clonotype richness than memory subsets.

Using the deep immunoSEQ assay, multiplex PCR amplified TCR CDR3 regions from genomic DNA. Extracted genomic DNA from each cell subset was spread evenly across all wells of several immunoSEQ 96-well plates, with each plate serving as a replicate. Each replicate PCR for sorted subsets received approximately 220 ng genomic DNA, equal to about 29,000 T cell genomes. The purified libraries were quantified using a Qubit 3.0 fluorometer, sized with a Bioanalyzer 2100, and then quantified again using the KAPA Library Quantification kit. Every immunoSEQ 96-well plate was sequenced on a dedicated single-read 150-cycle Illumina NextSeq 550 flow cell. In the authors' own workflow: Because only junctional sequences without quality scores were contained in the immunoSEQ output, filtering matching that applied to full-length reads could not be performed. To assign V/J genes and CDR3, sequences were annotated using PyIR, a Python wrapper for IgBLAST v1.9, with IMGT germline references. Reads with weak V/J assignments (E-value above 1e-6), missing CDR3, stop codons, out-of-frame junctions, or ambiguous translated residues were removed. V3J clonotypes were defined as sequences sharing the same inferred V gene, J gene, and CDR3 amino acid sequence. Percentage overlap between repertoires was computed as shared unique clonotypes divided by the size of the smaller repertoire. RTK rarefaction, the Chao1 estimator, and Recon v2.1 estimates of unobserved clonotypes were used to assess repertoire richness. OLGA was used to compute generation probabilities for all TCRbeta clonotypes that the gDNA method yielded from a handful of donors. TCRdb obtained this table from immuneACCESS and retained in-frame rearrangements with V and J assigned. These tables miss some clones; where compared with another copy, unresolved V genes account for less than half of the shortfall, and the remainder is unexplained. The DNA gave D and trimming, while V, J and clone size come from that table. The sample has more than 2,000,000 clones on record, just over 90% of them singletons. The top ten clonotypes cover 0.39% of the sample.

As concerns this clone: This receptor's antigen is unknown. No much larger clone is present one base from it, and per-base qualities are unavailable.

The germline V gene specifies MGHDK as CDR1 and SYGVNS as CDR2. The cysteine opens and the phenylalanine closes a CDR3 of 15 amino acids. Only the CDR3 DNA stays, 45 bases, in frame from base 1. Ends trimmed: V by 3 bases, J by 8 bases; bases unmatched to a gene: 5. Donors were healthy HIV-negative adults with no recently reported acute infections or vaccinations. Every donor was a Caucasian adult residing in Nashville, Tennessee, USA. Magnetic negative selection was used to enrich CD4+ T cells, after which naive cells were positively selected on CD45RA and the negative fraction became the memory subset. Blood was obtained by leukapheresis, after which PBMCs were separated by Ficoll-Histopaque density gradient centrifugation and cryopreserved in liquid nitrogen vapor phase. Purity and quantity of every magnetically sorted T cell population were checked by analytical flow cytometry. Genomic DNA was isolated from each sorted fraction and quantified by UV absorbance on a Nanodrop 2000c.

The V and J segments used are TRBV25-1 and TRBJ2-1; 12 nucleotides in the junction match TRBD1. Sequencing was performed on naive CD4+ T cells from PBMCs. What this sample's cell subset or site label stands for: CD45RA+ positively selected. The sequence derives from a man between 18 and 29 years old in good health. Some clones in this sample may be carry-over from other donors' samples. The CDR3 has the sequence CASSDGTGGSYEQFF. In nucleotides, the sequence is TGTGCCAGCAGTGATGGGACAGGGGGCTCATATGAGCAGTTCTTC.